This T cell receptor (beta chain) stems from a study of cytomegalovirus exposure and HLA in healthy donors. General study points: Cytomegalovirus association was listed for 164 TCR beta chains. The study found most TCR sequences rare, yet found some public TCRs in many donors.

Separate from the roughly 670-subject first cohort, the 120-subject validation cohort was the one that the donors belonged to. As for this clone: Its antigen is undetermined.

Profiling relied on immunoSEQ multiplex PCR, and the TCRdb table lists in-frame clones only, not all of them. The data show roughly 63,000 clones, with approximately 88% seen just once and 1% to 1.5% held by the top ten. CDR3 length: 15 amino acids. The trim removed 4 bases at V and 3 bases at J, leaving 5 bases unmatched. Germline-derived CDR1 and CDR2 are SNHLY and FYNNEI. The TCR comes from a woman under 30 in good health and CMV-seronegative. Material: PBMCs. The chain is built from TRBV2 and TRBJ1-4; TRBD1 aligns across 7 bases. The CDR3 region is CASSVLGGSNEKLFF. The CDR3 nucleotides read TGTGCCAGCAGTGTTTTAGGGGGCTCTAATGAAAAACTGTTTTTT. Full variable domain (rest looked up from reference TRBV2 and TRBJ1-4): EPEVTQTPSHQVTQMGQEVILRCVPISNHLYFYWYRQILGQKVEFLVSFYNNEISEKSEIFDDQFSVERPDGSNFTLKIRSTKLEDSAMYFCASSVLGGSNEKLFFGSGTQLSVL.